The subject of this entry is one TCR beta chain. V was clipped by 6 bases and J by 7 bases; unmatched bases: 5. From germline, CDR1 is DFQATT and CDR2 SNEGSKA (reference sequence). The CDR3 is 11 residues long. This sample is drawn from a study of blood T cell repertoires in COVID-19. For the study at large: The samples span acute and convalescent COVID-19 from the United States, Italy and Spain.

Study processing details: Reference gene primer amplification gave estimated nucleated cell counts. Assay: immunoSEQ multiplex PCR; the TCRdb copy retains only in-frame clones and omits some. For V, J and clone size, that table is used; D and trimming come from the DNA. The sample contains about 220,000 clones, 88% of which appear only once. The clonotype was recovered from a middle-aged man with acute or convalescent COVID-19. The chain carries TRBV20-1 and TRBJ2-7; 8 bases line up with TRBD1. The specimen sequenced was peripheral blood. This CDR3 is CSAPDRDEQYF. The CDR3 coding sequence is TGCAGTGCCCCGGACAGGGATGAGCAGTACTTC.